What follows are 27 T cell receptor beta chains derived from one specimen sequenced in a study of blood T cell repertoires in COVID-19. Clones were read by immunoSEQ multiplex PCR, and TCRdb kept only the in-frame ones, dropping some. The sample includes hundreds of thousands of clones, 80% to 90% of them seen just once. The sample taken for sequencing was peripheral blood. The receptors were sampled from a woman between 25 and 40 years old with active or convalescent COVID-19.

CDR3 in amino acids: CARQGASGGPNSYNEQFF. CDR3 nucleotides: TGTGCCCGACAAGGGGCTAGCGGGGGGCCCAACTCCTACAATGAGCAGTTCTTC. V usage is TRBV2 and J usage is TRBJ2-1; 11 bases are shared with TRBD2. The ends lost 11 bases at V and 0 bases at J; junction bases unmatched: 15. The germline gives CDR1 SNHLY, CDR2 FYNNEI. CDR3 length: 18 amino acids.

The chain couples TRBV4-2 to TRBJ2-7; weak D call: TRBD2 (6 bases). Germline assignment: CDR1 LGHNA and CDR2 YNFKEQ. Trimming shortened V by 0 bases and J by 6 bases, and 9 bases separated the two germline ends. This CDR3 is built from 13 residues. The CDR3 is CASSQEVGGEQYF. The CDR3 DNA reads TGTGCCAGCAGCCAAGAAGTGGGAGGCGAGCAGTACTTC.

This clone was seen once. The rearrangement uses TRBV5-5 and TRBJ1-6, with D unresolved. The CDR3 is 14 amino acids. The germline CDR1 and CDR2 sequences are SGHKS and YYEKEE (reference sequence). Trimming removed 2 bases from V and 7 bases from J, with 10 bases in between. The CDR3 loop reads CASSFGHVNSPLHF. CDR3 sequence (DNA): TGTGCCAGCAGCTTCGGTCACGTCAATTCACCCCTCCACTTT. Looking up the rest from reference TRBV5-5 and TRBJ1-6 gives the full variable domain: DAGVTQSPTHLIKTRGQQVTLRCSPISGHKSVSWYQQVLGQGPQFIFQYYEKEERGRGNFPDRFSARQFPNYSSELNVNALLLGDSALYLCASSFGHVNSPLHFGNGTRLTVT.

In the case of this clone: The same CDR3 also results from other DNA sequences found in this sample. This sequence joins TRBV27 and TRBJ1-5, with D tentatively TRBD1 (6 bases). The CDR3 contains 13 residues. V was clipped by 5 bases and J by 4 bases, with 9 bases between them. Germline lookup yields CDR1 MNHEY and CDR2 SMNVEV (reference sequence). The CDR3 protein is CASSPRGNQPQHF. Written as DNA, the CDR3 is TGTGCCAGCAGTCCTAGGGGGAATCAGCCCCAGCATTTT.

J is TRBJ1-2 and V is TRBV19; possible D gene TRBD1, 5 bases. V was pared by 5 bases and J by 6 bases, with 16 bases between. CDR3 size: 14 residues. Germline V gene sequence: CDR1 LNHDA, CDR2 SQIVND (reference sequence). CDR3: CASSFREKTNGYTF. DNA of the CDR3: TGTGCCAGTAGTTTCAGGGAAAAGACGAATGGCTACACCTTC. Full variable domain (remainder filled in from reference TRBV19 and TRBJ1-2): DGGITQSPKYLFRKEGQNVTLSCEQNLNHDAMYWYRQDPGQGLRLIYYSQIVNDFQKGDIAEGYSVSREKKESFPLTVTSAQKNPTAFYLCASSFREKTNGYTFGSGTRLTVV.

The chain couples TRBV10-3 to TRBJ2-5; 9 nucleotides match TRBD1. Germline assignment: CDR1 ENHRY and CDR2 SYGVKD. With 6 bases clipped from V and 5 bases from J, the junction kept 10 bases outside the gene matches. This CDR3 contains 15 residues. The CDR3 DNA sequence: TGTGCCATCAGGCCTGGACAGGGGAAACGGGAGACCCAGTACTTC. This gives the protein CAIRPGQGKRETQYF.

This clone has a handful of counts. The CDR3 spells CASSSDRAGSEKLFF. The CDR3 nucleotides are TGTGCCAGCAGCTCCGACAGGGCAGGGAGTGAAAAACTGTTTTTT. The chain recombines TRBV5-6 with TRBJ1-4; 7 positions agree with TRBD1. The germline CDR1 and CDR2 sequences are SGHDT and YYEEEE. The CDR3 has 15 residues. With 3 bases clipped from V and 7 bases from J, the junction kept 9 bases outside the gene matches.

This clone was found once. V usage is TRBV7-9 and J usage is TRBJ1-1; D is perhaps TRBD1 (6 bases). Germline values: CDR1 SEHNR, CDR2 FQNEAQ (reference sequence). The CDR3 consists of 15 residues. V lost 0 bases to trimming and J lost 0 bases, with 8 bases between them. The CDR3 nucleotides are TGTGCCAGCAGCTTAGCCGGGACACTGAACACTGAAGCTTTCTTT. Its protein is CASSLAGTLNTEAFF.

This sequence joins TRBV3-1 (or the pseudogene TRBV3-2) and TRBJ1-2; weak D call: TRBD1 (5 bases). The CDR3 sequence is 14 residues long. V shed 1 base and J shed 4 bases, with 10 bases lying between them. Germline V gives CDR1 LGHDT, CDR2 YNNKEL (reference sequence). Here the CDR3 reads CASSQAAGFYGYTF. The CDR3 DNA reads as TGTGCCAGCAGCCAAGCTGCAGGGTTCTATGGCTACACCTTC.

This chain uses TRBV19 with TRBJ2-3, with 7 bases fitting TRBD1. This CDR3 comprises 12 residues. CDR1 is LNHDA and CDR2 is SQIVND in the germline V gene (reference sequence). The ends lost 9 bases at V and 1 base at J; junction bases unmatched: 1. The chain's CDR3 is CASGTGTDTQYF. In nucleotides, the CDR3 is TGTGCCAGCGGGACAGGCACAGATACGCAGTATTTT.

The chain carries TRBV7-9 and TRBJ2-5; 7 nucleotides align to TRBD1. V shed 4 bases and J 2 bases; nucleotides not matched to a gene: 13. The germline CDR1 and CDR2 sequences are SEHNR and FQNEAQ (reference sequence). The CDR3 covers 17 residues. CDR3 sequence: CASSSPRQGSWQETQYF. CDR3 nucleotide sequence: TGTGCCAGCAGCTCCCCCCGACAGGGATCATGGCAAGAGACCCAGTACTTC.

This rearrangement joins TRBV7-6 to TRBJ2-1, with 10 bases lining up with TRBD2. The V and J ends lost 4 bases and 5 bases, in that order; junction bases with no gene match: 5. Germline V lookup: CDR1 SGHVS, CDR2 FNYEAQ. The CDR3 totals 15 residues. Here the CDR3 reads CASSSAGLAHNEQFF. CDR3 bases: TGTGCCAGCAGCTCCGCGGGACTAGCGCACAATGAGCAGTTCTTC.

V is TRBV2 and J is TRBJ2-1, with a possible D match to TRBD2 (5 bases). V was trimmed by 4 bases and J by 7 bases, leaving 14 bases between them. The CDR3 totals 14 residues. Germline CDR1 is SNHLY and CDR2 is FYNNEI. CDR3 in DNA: TGTGCCAGCAGTGTTAGTCTAGCATTGAATGAGCAGTTCTTC. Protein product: CASSVSLALNEQFF.

The CDR3 DNA reads TGTGCTAGTGGGGGACAGGCGGGTAATAGCAATCAGCCCCAGCATTTT. This translates into CASGGQAGNSNQPQHF. V usage is TRBV12-5 and J usage is TRBJ1-5; 8 positions agree with TRBD1. CDR1 is LGHNT, CDR2 FRNRAP, per germline. Trimming cost V 6 bases and J 0 bases; bases outside gene matches: 7. The length of the CDR3 is 16 residues. The full variable domain, completed using reference TRBV12-5 and TRBJ1-5, is DARVTQTPRHKVTEMGQEVTMRCQPILGHNTVFWYRQTMMQGLELLAYFRNRAPLDDSGMPKDRFSAEMPDATLATLKIQPSEPRDSAVYFCASGGQAGNSNQPQHFGDGTRLSIL.

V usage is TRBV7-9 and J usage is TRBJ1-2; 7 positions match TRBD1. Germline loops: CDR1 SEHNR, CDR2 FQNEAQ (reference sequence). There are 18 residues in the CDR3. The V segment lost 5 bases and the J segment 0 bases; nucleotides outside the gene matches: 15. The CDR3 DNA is TGTGCCAGCAGCGATAGCGACAGGGATCTTCGAGCTAACTATGGCTACACCTTC. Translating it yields CASSDSDRDLRANYGYTF. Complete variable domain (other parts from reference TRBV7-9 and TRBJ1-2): DTGVSQNPRHKITKRGQNVTFRCDPISEHNRLYWYRQTLGQGPEFLTYFQNEAQLEKSRLLSDRFSAERPKGSFSTLEIQRTEQGDSAMYLCASSDSDRDLRANYGYTFGSGTRLTVV.

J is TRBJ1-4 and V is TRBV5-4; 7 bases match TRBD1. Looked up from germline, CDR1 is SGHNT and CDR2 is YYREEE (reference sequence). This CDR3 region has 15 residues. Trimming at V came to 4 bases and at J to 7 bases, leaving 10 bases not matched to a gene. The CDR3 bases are TGTGCCAGCAGCGCATACAGGGGACTTGGTGAAAAACTGTTTTTT. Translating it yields CASSAYRGLGEKLFF. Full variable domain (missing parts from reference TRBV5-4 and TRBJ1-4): ETGVTQSPTHLIKTRGQQVTLRCSSQSGHNTVSWYQQALGQGPQFIFQYYREEENGRGNFPPRFSGLQFPNYSSELNVNALELDDSALYLCASSAYRGLGEKLFFGSGTQLSVL.

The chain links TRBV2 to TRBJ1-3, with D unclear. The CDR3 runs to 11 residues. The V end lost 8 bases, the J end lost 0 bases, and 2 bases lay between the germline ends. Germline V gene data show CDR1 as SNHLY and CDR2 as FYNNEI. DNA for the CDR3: TGTGCCAGCCTCTCTGGAAACACCATATATTTT. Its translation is CASLSGNTIYF.

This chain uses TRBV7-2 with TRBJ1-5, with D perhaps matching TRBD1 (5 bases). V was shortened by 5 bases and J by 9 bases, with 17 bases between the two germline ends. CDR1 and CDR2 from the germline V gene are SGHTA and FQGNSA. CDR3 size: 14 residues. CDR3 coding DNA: TGTGCCAGCAGCACGAATCGGGGGGATCTGCCCCAGCATTTT. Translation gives CASSTNRGDLPQHF.

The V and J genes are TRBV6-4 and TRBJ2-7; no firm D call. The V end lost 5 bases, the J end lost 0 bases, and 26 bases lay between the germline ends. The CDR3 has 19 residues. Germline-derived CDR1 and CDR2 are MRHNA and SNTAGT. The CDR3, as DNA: TGTGCCAGCAGTCTTCACGATAGAACCGATTCAATAACCTCCTACGAGCAGTACTTC. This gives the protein CASSLHDRTDSITSYEQYF.

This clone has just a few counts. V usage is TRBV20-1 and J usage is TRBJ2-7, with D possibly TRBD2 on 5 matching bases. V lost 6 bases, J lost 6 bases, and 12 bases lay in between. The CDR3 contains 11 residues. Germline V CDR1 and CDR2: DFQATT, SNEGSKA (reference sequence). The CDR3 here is CSAVRGLEQYF. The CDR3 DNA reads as TGCAGTGCCGTACGAGGGCTCGAGCAGTACTTC.

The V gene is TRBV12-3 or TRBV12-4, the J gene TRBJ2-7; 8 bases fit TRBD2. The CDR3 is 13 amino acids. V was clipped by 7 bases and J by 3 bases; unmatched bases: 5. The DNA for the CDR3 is TGTGCCAGCAAAGCGGGACTAGACTACGAGCAGTACTTC. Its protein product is CASKAGLDYEQYF.

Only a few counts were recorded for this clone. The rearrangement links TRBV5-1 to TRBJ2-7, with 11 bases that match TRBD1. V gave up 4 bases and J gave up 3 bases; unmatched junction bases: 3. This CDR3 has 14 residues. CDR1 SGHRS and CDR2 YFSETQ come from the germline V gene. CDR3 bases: TGCGCCAGCAGCCAGGACAGGGGGCACTACGAGCAGTACTTC. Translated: CASSQDRGHYEQYF.

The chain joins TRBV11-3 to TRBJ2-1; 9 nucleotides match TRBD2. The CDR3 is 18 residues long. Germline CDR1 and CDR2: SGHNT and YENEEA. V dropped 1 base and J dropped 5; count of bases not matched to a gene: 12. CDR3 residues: CASSLGFTAGGTNNEQFF. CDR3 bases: TGTGCCAGCAGCTTAGGATTTACGGCGGGGGGGACAAACAATGAGCAGTTCTTC.

The CDR3 bases are TGTGCCAGCAGCTTAGCGGGTCAGACTAACACTGAAGCTTTCTTT. Translating gives CASSLAGQTNTEAFF. The chain couples TRBV7-8 to TRBJ1-1; D is undetermined. The CDR3 contains 15 residues. CDR1 is SGHVS and CDR2 is FQNEAQ in the germline V gene. Trimming pared 0 bases from V and 2 bases from J, leaving 10 bases between. Full variable domain (outside the CDR3, taken from reference TRBV7-8 and TRBJ1-1): GAGVSQSPRYKVAKRGQDVALRCDPISGHVSLFWYQQALGQGPEFLTYFQNEAQLDKSGLPSDRFFAERPEGSVSTLKIQRTQQEDSAVYLCASSLAGQTNTEAFFGQGTRLTVV.

The CDR3 region is CASSLQGAGTEAFF. The CDR3 nucleotides read TGTGCCAGCAGTTTACAGGGGGCAGGGACTGAAGCTTTCTTT. The chain combines TRBV7-2 with TRBJ1-1; the match to TRBD1 covers 9 bases. Germline-derived CDR1 and CDR2 are SGHTA and FQGNSA. The CDR3 extends over 14 amino acids. V dropped 6 bases and J dropped 5; count of bases not matched to a gene: 7.

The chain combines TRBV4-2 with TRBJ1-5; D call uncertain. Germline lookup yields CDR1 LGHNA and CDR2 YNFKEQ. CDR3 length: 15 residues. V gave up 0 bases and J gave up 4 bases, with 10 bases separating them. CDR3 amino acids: CASSQDWNRNQPQHF. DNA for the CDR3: TGTGCCAGCAGCCAAGATTGGAACAGAAATCAGCCCCAGCATTTT.

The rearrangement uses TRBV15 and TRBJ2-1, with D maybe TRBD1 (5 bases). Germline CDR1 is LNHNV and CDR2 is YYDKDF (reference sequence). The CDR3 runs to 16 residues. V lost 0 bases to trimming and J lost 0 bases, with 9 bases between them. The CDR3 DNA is TGTGCCACCAGCAGAGAGCAGGGCAGCTCCTACAATGAGCAGTTCTTC. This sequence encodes CATSREQGSSYNEQFF. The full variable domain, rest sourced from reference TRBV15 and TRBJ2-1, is DAMVIQNPRYQVTQFGKPVTLSCSQTLNHNVMYWYQQKSSQAPKLLFHYYDKDFNNEADTPDNFQSRRPNTSFCFLDIRSPGLGDTAMYLCATSREQGSSYNEQFFGPGTRLTVL.